Sequencing of this T cell receptor beta chain was carried out in a study of T cells expressing NK-cell markers. This CDR3 has 14 amino acids. Looked up from germline, CDR1 is LGHNT and CDR2 is FRNRAP. TCRdb reworked the 5' RACE reads into one entry per CDR3 protein, no DNA. This sample contains approximately 440,000 distinct CDR3 sequences. The TCR sequence derives from a woman aged 45-60 years in good health. This chain connects TRBV12-5 to TRBJ2-5; TCRdb proposes TRBD1, but this gene call is untestable without DNA. Sequenced sample: blood T cells: a sorted CD56 or NKG2C T cell subset, CD4+ or CD8+ T cells, or bulk PBMC T cells (not recorded which). The CDR3 is CASGPGLEGETQYF.